The 5 T cell receptor beta chains below were found in one sample sequenced in a study of STAT3 mutations in large granular lymphocyte leukemia. Assay used: immunoSEQ multiplex PCR; TCRdb lists only in-frame clones, some missing. The sample carries approximately 22,000 clones, less than 95% recorded once. The study, taken as a whole, reports: Every T-cell large granular lymphocyte leukemia patient had at least one immunodominant TCR beta clonotype.

These receptors have no identified antigens. Sequencing was done on a sample of peripheral blood mononuclear cells. These receptors all stem from a man aged 35 to 55 with T-cell large granular lymphocyte leukemia. Some clones in this sample may be carry-over from other donors' samples.

This clone was observed once. This chain links TRBV7-9 with TRBJ2-7; the match to TRBD2 covers 10 bases. V shed 2 bases, J shed 7 bases, and the junction held 8 bases outside the gene matches. Germline V gives CDR1 SEHNR, CDR2 FQNEAQ (reference sequence). CDR3 length: 15 amino acids. CDR3 residues: CASSLSGGAWGEQYF. Here the CDR3 DNA reads TGTGCCAGCAGCTTAAGCGGGGGGGCCTGGGGGGAGCAGTACTTC.

The V and J genes are TRBV7-9 and TRBJ1-2; 10 bases line up with TRBD1. From germline, CDR1 is SEHNR and CDR2 FQNEAQ (reference sequence). V dropped 5 bases and J dropped 3; count of bases not matched to a gene: 6. The CDR3 consists of 15 residues. CDR3 region: CASSLGQGGDYGYTF. The CDR3 bases are TGTGCCAGCAGCCTCGGACAGGGGGGGGACTATGGCTACACCTTC.

J is TRBJ2-5 and V is TRBV5-4; D unclear. Germline V CDR1 and CDR2: SGHNT, YYREEE (reference sequence). Trimming shortened V by 2 bases and J by 7 bases, and 18 bases separated the two germline ends. The CDR3 loop spans 15 amino acids. CDR3 DNA: TGTGCCAGCAGCTTTCGAGCTGCCCCTGTAGGGACCCAGTACTTC. Amino acids: CASSFRAAPVGTQYF.

This chain connects TRBV7-2 to TRBJ1-1, with D possibly being TRBD1 (5 bases). Germline CDR1 is SGHTA and CDR2 is FQGNSA. Trimming removed 5 bases from V and 11 bases from J, with 18 bases in between. This CDR3 spans 13 amino acids. In DNA, the CDR3 is TGTGCCAGCAGCCCTTCTACAGGAACCGAGGCTTTCTTT. Protein sequence: CASSPSTGTEAFF.

The chain links TRBV5-4 to TRBJ2-7; D is possibly TRBD1 or TRBD2 (6 bases each). The germline V gene has CDR1 SGHNT and CDR2 YYREEE (reference sequence). This CDR3 region has 14 residues. V lost 5 bases to trimming and J lost 0 bases, with 12 bases between them. The CDR3 spells CASSDGGSSYEQYF. In DNA, the CDR3 is TGTGCCAGCAGTGACGGGGGCAGCTCCTACGAGCAGTACTTC.